The 6 T cell receptor beta chains below were found in one sample sequenced in a study of blood T cell repertoires in COVID-19. TCRdb's copy holds only in-frame clones and misses some; the assay was immunoSEQ multiplex PCR. The table includes 250,000 to 400,000 clones, 88% detected once. Sequencing was performed on peripheral blood. The origin of the receptors is a young woman with COVID-19, enrolled during active disease.

This chain uses TRBV5-1 with TRBJ2-5; 10 positions agree with TRBD2. The junction had 5 bases not matched to a gene; V was cut back by 3 bases and J by 3 bases. Germline CDR1 is SGHRS and CDR2 is YFSETQ. The CDR3 runs 15 residues. The CDR3 here is CASSSDGTSEETQYF. The CDR3 nucleotides are TGCGCCAGCAGCTCGGACGGGACTAGCGAAGAGACCCAGTACTTC.

The chain is built from TRBV5-6 and TRBJ1-2; tentatively, D is TRBD1 (6 bases). Trimming removed 4 bases from V and 0 bases from J, with 16 bases in between. The germline V gene encodes CDR1 SGHDT and CDR2 YYEEEE. This CDR3 is built from 16 residues. The CDR3: CASSAHPRGANYGYTF. CDR3 bases: TGTGCCAGCAGCGCCCACCCCAGGGGAGCTAACTATGGCTACACCTTC.

The chain uses TRBV27 and TRBJ2-1; 8 bases map to TRBD1. The CDR3 covers 11 residues. CDR1 is MNHEY, CDR2 SMNVEV, per germline (reference sequence). The CDR3 DNA follows: TGTGGGACAGGGTTATTGAATGAGCAGTTCTTC. This gives the protein CGTGLLNEQFF.

To note about this clone: A clone one base away is much larger, so this may be a read error. The chain has TRBV13 and TRBJ1-3; no clear D gene. Germline V gene lookup returns CDR1 PRHDT and CDR2 FYEKMQ (reference sequence). V dropped 1 base and J dropped 0 bases, with 4 bases sitting between them. This CDR3 region has 14 residues. The CDR3 nucleotides are TGTGCCAGCAGCTTAGCAATCTCTGGAAACACCATATATTTT. It specifies CASSLAISGNTIYF.

CDR3 residues: CASSQDYRGEKLFF. CDR3 sequence (DNA): TGCGCCAGCAGCCAAGATTATCGCGGCGAAAAACTGTTTTTT. The chain employs TRBV4-1 and TRBJ1-4; D unresolved. Germline V gene data show CDR1 as MGHRA and CDR2 as YSYEKL. The CDR3 sequence is 14 residues long. Trimming took off 0 bases at V and 8 bases at J, with 10 bases between the two ends.

V is TRBV27 and J is TRBJ2-1; 10 bases fit TRBD2. V gave up 7 bases and J gave up 9 bases; unmatched junction bases: 15. The germline CDR1 and CDR2 sequences are MNHEY and SMNVEV (reference sequence). This CDR3 contains 16 residues. DNA of the CDR3: TGTGCCAGCAAGGCTAGCGGGGGCCTATGGAGTGGTGAGCAGTTCTTC. Translated: CASKASGGLWSGEQFF.